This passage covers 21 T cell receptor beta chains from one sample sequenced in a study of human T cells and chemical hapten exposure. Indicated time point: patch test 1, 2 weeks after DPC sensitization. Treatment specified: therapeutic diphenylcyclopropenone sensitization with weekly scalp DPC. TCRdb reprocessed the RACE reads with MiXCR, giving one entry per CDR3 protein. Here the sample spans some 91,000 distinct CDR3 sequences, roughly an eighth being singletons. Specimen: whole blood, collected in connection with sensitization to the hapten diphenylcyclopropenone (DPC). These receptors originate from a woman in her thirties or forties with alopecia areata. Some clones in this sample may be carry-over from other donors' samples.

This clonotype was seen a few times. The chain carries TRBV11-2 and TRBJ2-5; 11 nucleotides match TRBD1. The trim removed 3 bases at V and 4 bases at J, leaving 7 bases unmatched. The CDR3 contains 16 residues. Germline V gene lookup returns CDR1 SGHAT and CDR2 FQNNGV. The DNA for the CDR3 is TGTGCCAGCAGCTTTTCCAGGACAGGGGGCGCAGAGACCCAGTACTTC. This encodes CASSFSRTGGAETQYF.

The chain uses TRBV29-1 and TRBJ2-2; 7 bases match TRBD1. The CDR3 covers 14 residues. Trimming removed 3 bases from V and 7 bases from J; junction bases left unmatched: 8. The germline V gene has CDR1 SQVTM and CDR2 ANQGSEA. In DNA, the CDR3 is TGCAGCGTTGATGGAGACAGGGCAGGCGGGGAGCTGTTTTTT. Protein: CSVDGDRAGGELFF.

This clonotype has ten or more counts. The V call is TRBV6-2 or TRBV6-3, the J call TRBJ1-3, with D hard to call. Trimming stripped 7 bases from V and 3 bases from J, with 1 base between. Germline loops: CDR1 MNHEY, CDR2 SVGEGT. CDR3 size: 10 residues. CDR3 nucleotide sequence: TGTGCCAGCAATGGAAACACCATATATTTT. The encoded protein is CASNGNTIYF.

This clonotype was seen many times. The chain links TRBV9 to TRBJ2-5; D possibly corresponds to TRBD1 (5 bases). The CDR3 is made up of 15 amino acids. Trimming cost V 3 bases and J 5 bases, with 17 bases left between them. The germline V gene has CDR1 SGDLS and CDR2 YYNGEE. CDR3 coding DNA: TGTGCCAGCAGCGCACAGGCTCTTGCGATGGAGACCCAGTACTTC. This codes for CASSAQALAMETQYF. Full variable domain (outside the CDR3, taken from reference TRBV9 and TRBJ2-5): DSGVTQTPKHLITATGQRVTLRCSPRSGDLSVYWYQQSLDQGLQFLIQYYNGEERAKGNILERFSAQQFPDLHSELNLSSLELGDSALYFCASSAQALAMETQYFGPGTRLLVL.

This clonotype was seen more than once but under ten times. The DNA of the CDR3 is TGCGCCAGCAGCCCCGGTCCCACTAGCGAGCTGGAAGATACGCAGTATTTT. As protein: CASSPGPTSELEDTQYF. This rearrangement joins TRBV5-1 to TRBJ2-3; 7 bases fit TRBD2. The V segment lost 4 bases and the J segment 5 bases; nucleotides outside the gene matches: 16. Germline CDR1 is SGHRS and CDR2 is YFSETQ. The length of the CDR3 is 17 residues.

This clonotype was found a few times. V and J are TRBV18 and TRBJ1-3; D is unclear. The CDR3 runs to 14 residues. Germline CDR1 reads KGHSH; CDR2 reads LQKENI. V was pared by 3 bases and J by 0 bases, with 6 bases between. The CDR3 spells CASSPGPSGNTIYF. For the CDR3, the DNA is TGTGCCAGCTCACCCGGGCCCTCTGGAAACACCATATATTTT. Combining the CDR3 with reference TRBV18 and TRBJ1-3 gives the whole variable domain NAGVMQNPRHLVRRRGQEARLRCSPMKGHSHVYWYRQLPEEGLKFMVYLQKENIIDESGMPKERFSAEFPKEGPSILRIQQVVRGDSAAYFCASSPGPSGNTIYFGEGSWLTVV.

The CDR3 DNA follows: TGTGCCAGCAGTGAAGCGCTGGCAGGGGGTGAAAAACTGTTTTTT. This encodes CASSEALAGGEKLFF. The chain couples TRBV2 to TRBJ1-4; 7 bases agree with TRBD1. The V gene end was trimmed by 0 bases and the J gene end by 7 bases; junction bases not matched to a gene: 5. The CDR3 totals 15 residues. From germline, CDR1 is SNHLY and CDR2 FYNNEI.

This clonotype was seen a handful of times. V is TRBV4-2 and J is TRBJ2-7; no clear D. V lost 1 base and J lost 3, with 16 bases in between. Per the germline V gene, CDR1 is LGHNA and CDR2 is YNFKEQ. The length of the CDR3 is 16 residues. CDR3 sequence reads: CASSQALAFSGYEQYF. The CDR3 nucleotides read TGTGCCAGCAGCCAAGCTCTTGCCTTTTCCGGCTACGAGCAGTACTTC.

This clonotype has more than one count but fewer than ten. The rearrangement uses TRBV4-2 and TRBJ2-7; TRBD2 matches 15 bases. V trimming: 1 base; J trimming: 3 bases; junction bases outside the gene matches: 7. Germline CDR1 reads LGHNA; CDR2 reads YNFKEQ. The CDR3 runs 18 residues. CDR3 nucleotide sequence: TGTGCCAGCAGCCAAGCCGGACTAGCGGGAGGGTTCGTCTACGAGCAGTACTTC. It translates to CASSQAGLAGGFVYEQYF.

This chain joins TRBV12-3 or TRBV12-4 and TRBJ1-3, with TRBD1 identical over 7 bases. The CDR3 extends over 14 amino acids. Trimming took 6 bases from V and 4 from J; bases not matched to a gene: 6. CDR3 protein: CASRRQGDGNTIYF. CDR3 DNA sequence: TGTGCCAGCAGAAGACAGGGCGACGGAAACACCATATATTTT.

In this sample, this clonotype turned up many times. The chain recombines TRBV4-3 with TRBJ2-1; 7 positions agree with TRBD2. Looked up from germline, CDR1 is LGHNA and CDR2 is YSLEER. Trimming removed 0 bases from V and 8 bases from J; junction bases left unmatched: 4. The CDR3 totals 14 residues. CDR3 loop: CASSQETGRDEQFF. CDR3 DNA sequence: TGCGCCAGCAGCCAAGAGACTGGGAGGGATGAGCAGTTCTTC.

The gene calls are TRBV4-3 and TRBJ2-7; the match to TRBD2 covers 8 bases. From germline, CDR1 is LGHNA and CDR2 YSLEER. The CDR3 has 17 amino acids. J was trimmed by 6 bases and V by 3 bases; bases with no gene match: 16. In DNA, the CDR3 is TGCGCCAGCAGCCATGTGAGATTTAGCGGGACCGGCAGCGAGCAGTACTTC. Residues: CASSHVRFSGTGSEQYF.

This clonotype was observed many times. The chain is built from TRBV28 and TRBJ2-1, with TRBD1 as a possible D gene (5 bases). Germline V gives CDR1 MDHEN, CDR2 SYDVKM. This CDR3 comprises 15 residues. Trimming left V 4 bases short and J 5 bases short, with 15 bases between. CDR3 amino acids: CASSSPLWGHNEQFF. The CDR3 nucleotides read TGTGCCAGCAGTTCCCCACTATGGGGCCACAATGAGCAGTTCTTC. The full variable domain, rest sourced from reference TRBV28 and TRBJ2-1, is DVKVTQSSRYLVKRTGEKVFLECVQDMDHENMFWYRQDPGLGLRLIYFSYDVKMKEKGDIPEGYSVSREKKERFSLILESASTNQTSMYLCASSSPLWGHNEQFFGPGTRLTVL.

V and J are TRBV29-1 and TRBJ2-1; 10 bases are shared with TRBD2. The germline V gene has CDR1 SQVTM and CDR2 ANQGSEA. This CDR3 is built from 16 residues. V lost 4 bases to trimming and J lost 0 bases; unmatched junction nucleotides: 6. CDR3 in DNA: TGCAGCGTTGGACTAGCGGGCGAAAGCTCCTACAATGAGCAGTTCTTC. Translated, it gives CSVGLAGESSYNEQFF.

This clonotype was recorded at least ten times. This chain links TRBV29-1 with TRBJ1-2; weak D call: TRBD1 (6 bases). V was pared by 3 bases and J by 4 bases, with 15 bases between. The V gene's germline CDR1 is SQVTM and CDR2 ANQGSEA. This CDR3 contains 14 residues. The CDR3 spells CSVEGPQGGYGYTF. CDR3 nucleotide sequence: TGCAGCGTTGAGGGGCCACAGGGCGGCTATGGCTACACCTTC. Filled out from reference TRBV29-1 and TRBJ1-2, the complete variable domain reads SAVISQKPSRDICQRGTSLTIQCQVDSQVTMMFWYRQQPGQSLTLIATANQGSEATYESGFVIDKFPISRPNLTFSTLTVSNMSPEDSSIYLCSVEGPQGGYGYTFGSGTRLTVV.

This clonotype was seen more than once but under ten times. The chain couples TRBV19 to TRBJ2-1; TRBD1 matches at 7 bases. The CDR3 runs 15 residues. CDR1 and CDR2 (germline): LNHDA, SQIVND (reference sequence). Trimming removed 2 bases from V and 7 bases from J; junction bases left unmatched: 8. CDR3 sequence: CASSILQGVGNEQFF. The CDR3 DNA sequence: TGTGCCAGTAGTATACTCCAGGGGGTGGGGAATGAGCAGTTCTTC.

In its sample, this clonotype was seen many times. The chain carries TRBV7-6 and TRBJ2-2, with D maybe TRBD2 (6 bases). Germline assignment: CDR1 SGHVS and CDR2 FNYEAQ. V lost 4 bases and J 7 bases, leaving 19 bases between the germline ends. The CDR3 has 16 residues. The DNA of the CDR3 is TGTGCCAGCAGCTCTTACACCGCGGGGCTGTACGGGGAGCTGTTTTTT. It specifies CASSSYTAGLYGELFF.

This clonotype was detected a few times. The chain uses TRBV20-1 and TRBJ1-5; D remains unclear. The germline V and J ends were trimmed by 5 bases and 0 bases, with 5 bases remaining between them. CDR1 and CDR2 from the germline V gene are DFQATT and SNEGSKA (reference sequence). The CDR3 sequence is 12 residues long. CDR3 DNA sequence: TGCAGTGCTCAATATAGCAATCAGCCCCAGCATTTT. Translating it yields CSAQYSNQPQHF.

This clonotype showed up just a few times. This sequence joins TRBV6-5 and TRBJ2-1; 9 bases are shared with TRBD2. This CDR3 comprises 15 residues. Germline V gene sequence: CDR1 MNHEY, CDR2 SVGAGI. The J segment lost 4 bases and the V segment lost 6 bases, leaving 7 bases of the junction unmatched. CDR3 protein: CASSLAGASYNEQFF. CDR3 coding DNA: TGTGCCAGCAGCTTAGCGGGAGCCTCGTACAATGAGCAGTTCTTC.

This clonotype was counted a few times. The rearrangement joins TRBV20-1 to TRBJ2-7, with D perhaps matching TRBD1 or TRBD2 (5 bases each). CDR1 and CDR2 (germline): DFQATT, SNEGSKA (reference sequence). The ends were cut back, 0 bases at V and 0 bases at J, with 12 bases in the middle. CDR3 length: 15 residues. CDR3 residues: CSARDGDGPSYEQYF. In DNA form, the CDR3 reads TGCAGTGCTAGAGATGGGGACGGACCCTCCTACGAGCAGTACTTC.

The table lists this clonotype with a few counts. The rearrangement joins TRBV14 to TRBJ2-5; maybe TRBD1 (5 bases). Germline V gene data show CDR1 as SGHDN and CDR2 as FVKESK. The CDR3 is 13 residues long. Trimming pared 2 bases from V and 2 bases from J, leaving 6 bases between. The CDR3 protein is CASSQWTQETQYF. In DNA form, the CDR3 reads TGTGCCAGCAGCCAATGGACACAAGAGACCCAGTACTTC.